The T cell receptor (beta chain) described here comes from a study of blood T cell repertoires in COVID-19. The authors' processing: Amplification of reference gene primers was used by the study to estimate nucleated cell counts. Measured with immunoSEQ multiplex PCR; TCRdb has only the in-frame clones, and not every one. The DNA was the basis for D and trimming; V, J and clone size are from that table. The sample has 45,000 to 70,000 clones, 80% to 90% seen once; the top ten hold over 10%. CDR1 and CDR2 (germline): SQVTM, ANQGSEA. The CDR3 runs to 13 residues. V lost 6 bases and J lost 7; bases outside the gene matches: 8.

V and J are TRBV29-1 and TRBJ1-5, with TRBD1 matching 8 bases. This sequence originates from a woman aged 80 or over with acute or convalescent COVID-19. Sequencing input: peripheral blood. CDR3: CSVRTGISQPQHF. The CDR3 nucleotides read TGCAGCGTGCGGACAGGGATTTCGCAGCCCCAGCATTTT.